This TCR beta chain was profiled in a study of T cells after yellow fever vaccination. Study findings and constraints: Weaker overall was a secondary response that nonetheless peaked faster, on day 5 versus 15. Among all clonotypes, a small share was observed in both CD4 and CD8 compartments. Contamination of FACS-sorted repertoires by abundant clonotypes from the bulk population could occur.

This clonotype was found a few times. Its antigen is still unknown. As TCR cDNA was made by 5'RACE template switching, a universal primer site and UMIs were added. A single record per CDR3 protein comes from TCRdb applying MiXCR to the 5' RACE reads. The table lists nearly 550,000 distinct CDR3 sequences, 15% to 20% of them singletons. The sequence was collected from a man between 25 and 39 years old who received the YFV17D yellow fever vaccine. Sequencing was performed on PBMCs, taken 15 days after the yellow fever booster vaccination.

The CDR3 DNA reads TGTGCCACCAATAAAGACAGGGGGAACTCACCCCTCCACTTT. As protein: CATNKDRGNSPLHF. The chain joins TRBV15 to TRBJ1-6; 9 nucleotides align to TRBD1. CDR3 length equals 14 residues. V shed 7 bases, J shed 10 bases, and the junction held 8 bases outside the gene matches. The germline CDR1 and CDR2 sequences are LNHNV and YYDKDF (reference sequence).